There are a few counts of the clone carrying this TCR beta chain. Antigen specificity is unknown. This CDR3 has 17 amino acids. The germline gives CDR1 MDHEN, CDR2 SYDVKM. Trimming left V 3 bases short and J 0 bases short, with 17 bases between. This record comes from a study of T cell repertoires in cytomegalovirus infection. General observations from the study: People with CMV and the relevant HLA were identified by cumulative public TCR beta family frequency.

Using its own MiXCR run on the reads, TCRdb lists one record per CDR3 protein. Here the sample spans about 890,000 distinct CDR3 sequences, roughly a third being singletons. The input for sequencing was cultured CD8+ T cells from PBMCs, taken from culture after CMV antigen stimulation. The clonotype was recovered from a human donor in good health (CMV status not recorded). Some clones in this sample may be carry-over from other donors' samples. V and J are TRBV28 and TRBJ1-2; D unresolved. In DNA form, the CDR3 reads TGTGCCAGCAGTTTGGTAATGGCGGGAGCTTCTAACTATGGCTACACCTTC. Translating it yields CASSLVMAGASNYGYTF.